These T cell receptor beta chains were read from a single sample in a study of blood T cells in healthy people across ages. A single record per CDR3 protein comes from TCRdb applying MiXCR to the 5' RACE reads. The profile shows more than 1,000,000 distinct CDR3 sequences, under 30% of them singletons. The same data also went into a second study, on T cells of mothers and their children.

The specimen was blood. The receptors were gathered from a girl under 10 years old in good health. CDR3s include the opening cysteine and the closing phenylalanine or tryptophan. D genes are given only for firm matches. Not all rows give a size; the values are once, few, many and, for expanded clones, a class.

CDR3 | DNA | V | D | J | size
CASSHRPAANTEAFF | TGTGCCAGCAGCCACCGACCCGCAGCGAACACTGAAGCTTTCTTT | TRBV4-2 | . | TRBJ1-1 | .
CASSAPDRNTEAFF | TGTGCCAGCAGCGCACCCGACAGGAACACTGAAGCTTTCTTT | TRBV7-3 | . | TRBJ1-1 | few
CSVELTEQFF | TGCAGCGTTGAGCTTACTGAGCAGTTCTTC | TRBV29-1 | . | TRBJ2-1 | few
CASNNWTGSETQYF | TGTGCCAGCAACAATTGGACAGGGTCGGAGACCCAGTACTTC | TRBV28 | TRBD1 | TRBJ2-5 | few
CASGDLNAPDTQYF | TGTGCCAGCGGTGATCTTAACGCTCCAGATACGCAGTATTTT | TRBV27 | . | TRBJ2-3 | .
CASSVTGGPTNEQFF | TGTGCCAGCAGTGTAACGGGAGGGCCGACGAATGAGCAGTTCTTC | TRBV28 | TRBD2 | TRBJ2-1 | .
CASSQGDKQYF | TGCGCCAGCAGCCAAGGAGACAAGCAGTACTTC | TRBV4-1 | . | TRBJ2-7 | .
CSALVGSGNSYEQYF | TGCAGTGCTCTGGTTGGTAGCGGTAACTCCTACGAGCAGTACTTC | TRBV20-1 | . | TRBJ2-7 | few
CSARVVGIPYEQYF | TGCAGTGCTAGAGTTGTGGGTATCCCCTACGAGCAGTACTTC | TRBV20-1 | . | TRBJ2-7 | .
CASSDPYSYNEQFF | TGTGCCAGCAGTGATCCCTACTCCTACAATGAGCAGTTCTTC | TRBV2 | . | TRBJ2-1 | few